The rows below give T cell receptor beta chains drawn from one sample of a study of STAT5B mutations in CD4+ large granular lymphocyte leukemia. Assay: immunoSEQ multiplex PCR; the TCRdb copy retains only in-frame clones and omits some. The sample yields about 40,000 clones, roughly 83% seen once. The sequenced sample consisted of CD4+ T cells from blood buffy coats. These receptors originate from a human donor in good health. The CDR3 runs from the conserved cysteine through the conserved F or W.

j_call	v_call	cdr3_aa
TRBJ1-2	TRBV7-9	CASSIGQGATYGYTF
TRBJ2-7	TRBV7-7	CASSLGTGSSYEQYF
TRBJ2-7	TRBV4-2	CASSQEVGRGGSYEQYF
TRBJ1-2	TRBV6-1	CASARGYGYTF
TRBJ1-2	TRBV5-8	CASSPRGRGLNYGYTF
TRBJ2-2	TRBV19	CASSIVGRAQQGTGELFF
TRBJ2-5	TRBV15	CATSRGGETQYF
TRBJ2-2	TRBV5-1	CASSFSGAGGAGELFF
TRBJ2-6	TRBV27	CASSNLTGSGANVLTF
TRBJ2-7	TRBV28	CASDTGTGLNEQYF
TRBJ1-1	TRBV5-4	CASSPGMENTEAFF
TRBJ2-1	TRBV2	CASTISGSYNEQFF
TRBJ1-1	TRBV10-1	CASSPSPPGVLNTEAFF
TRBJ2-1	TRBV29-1	CSAHGRVRYNEQFF
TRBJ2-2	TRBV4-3	CASSQRPTQDAIGRAGELFF
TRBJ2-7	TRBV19	CASSIERMSSYEQYF
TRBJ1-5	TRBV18	CASSPENSQPQHF
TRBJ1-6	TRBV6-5	CASSYSGSPLHF
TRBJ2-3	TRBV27	CASSLPGTSGRGLTDTQYF
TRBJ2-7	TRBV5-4	CASSLPPGGKNEQYF
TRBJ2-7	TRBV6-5	CASSYSGTSLPYEQYF
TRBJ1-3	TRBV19	CASSGLVQAGNTIYF
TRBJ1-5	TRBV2	CASSLGSNQPQHF
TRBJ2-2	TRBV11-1	CASSLDSVPRELFF
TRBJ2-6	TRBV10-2	CASSESVGASGANVLTF
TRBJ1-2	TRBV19	CASSIASDSLYGYTF
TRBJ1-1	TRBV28	CASSLIGDRVNTEAFF
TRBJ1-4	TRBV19	CASSIGSGGGEKLFF
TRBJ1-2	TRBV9	CASSVESGGFGYTF
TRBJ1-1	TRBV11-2	CASSPAHGGFRSQAEAFF
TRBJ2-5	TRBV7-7	CASSPAGAETQYF
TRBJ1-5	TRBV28	CASSSPPHNQPQHF
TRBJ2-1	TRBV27	CASSLVTGLSSYNEQFF
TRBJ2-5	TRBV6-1	CASSAQLAGGSETQYF
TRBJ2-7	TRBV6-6	CASSSPTTGEQYF
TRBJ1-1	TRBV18	CASSPRTGWNTEAFF
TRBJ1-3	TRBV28	CASSRPFDSALLGSGNTIYF